Following are 27 T cell receptor beta chains from one sample sequenced in a study of cytomegalovirus exposure and HLA in healthy donors. 13 Jbeta primers and 60 Vbeta primers were used for the PCR. The method was immunoSEQ multiplex PCR; TCRdb's version includes in-frame clones alone and lacks a portion of them. The sample includes around 110,000 clones. Sequencing was carried out using PBMCs. The receptors here all came from a man aged 35-49 years in good health and CMV-seropositive.

This chain joins TRBV7-9 and TRBJ1-2; no firm D call. CDR1 SEHNR and CDR2 FQNEAQ come from the germline V gene (reference sequence). The ends were cut back, 5 bases at V and 4 bases at J, with 17 bases in the middle. The CDR3 is 15 residues long. CDR3 nucleotide sequence: TGTGCCAGCAGCCCCCGGACTGAGCTAGGCTATGGCTACACCTTC. It encodes CASSPRTELGYGYTF.

V usage is TRBV6-5 and J usage is TRBJ2-5; weak D call: TRBD2 (5 bases). The DNA end is more similar to TRBJ2-7, so the J call may be wrong. Per germline, CDR1 MNHEY and CDR2 SVGAGI. The CDR3 runs 14 residues. CDR3 coding DNA: TGTGCCAGCAAAGCGCGGGCTAGCTCCTACGAGCAGTACTTC. It encodes CASKARASSYEQYF.

This sequence joins TRBV2 and TRBJ1-2, with a weak D call TRBD1 (6 bases). Germline CDR1 is SNHLY and CDR2 is FYNNEI. The CDR3 covers 13 residues. The V end was cut by 8 bases, the J end by 8 bases, with 18 bases between. The CDR3 reads CASLSQGLRGYTF. The CDR3 DNA reads TGTGCCAGCCTATCACAGGGTCTTCGGGGCTACACCTTC. The variable domain in full, with the rest retrieved from reference TRBV2 and TRBJ1-2, is EPEVTQTPSHQVTQMGQEVILRCVPISNHLYFYWYRQILGQKVEFLVSFYNNEISEKSEIFDDQFSVERPDGSNFTLKIRSTKLEDSAMYFCASLSQGLRGYTFGSGTRLTVV.

The chain links TRBV29-1 to TRBJ1-2, with 9 bases lining up with TRBD1. The V segment lost 6 bases and the J segment 3 bases; nucleotides outside the gene matches: 5. The CDR3 spans 13 residues. Per the germline V gene, CDR1 is SQVTM and CDR2 is ANQGSEA. CDR3 bases: TGCAGCGTCTGGGGACAGGGTGACTATGGCTACACCTTC. It specifies CSVWGQGDYGYTF.

The V and J genes are TRBV5-1 and TRBJ2-5; 8 bases agree with TRBD1. V lost 0 bases, J lost 11 bases, and 9 bases stayed unmatched. The CDR3 is 14 amino acids. The germline V gene encodes CDR1 SGHRS and CDR2 YFSETQ. The CDR3 DNA reads TGCGCCAGCAGCTTGGCTGGACAGGGCGAAGGGCAGTACTTC. Encoded protein: CASSLAGQGEGQYF.

The chain has TRBV6-6 and TRBJ1-4; 9 bases map to TRBD1. Looked up from germline, CDR1 is MNHNY and CDR2 is SVGAGI (reference sequence). V lost 7 bases and J lost 8; bases outside the gene matches: 8. The CDR3 sequence is 14 residues long. The CDR3 nucleotides are TGTGCCAGCAAACCGGGACAGGGAATAGAAAAACTGTTTTTT. The encoded protein is CASKPGQGIEKLFF.

This chain uses TRBV29-1 with TRBJ2-7; the match to TRBD2 covers 11 bases. This CDR3 contains 18 residues. The germline gives CDR1 SQVTM, CDR2 ANQGSEA. V lost 2 bases and J lost 0; bases outside the gene matches: 12. The CDR3 here is CSVERGGTSGARSYEQYF. The CDR3 DNA reads as TGCAGCGTTGAAAGAGGTGGGACTAGCGGAGCCCGCTCCTACGAGCAGTACTTC.

The chain carries TRBV7-9 and TRBJ2-5; the D gene is possibly TRBD1 (6 bases). Germline V CDR1 and CDR2: SEHNR, FQNEAQ (reference sequence). There are 13 residues in the CDR3. V dropped 5 bases and J dropped 2 bases, with 9 bases sitting between them. CDR3 in amino acids: CASSETGQETQYF. DNA of the CDR3: TGTGCCAGCAGCGAGACAGGACAAGAGACCCAGTACTTC.

The chain couples TRBV6-1 to TRBJ1-4; possible D gene TRBD1, 6 bases. Germline V CDR1 and CDR2: MNHNS, SASEGT. This CDR3 contains 15 residues. Trimming took 6 bases from V and 8 from J, leaving 19 bases between them. The CDR3 protein is CASRESTGTGEKLFF. The CDR3 nucleotides read TGTGCCAGCAGGGAATCTACAGGGACGGGGGAAAAACTGTTTTTT.

The V and J genes are TRBV4-3 and TRBJ2-5; 9 bases map to TRBD2. Germline lookup yields CDR1 LGHNA and CDR2 YSLEER. This CDR3 comprises 16 residues. Trimming removed 1 base from V and 4 bases from J; junction bases left unmatched: 7. The CDR3 region has the DNA TGCGCCAGCAGCCAAGTTGTGACTAGCGGACTAGAGACCCAGTACTTC. This gives the protein CASSQVVTSGLETQYF.

This rearrangement joins TRBV28 to TRBJ2-7; 9 positions match TRBD1. CDR3 length: 14 residues. The germline V gene has CDR1 MDHEN and CDR2 SYDVKM. Trimming took 0 bases from V and 6 from J; bases not matched to a gene: 3. CDR3 nucleotides: TGTGCCAGCAGTTTATGGACAGGGGGAGGCGAGCAGTACTTC. This sequence encodes CASSLWTGGGEQYF.

This chain links TRBV27 with TRBJ2-4; D might be TRBD1 (7 bases). Looked up from germline, CDR1 is MNHEY and CDR2 is SMNVEV (reference sequence). Trimming took 8 bases from V and 8 from J, leaving 19 bases between them. The CDR3 consists of 14 residues. The chain's CDR3 is CASGFLTGEDIQYF. In DNA form, the CDR3 reads TGTGCCAGCGGGTTCTTAACAGGGGAGGACATTCAGTACTTC.

This chain connects TRBV7-8 to TRBJ2-2, with 7 positions matching TRBD1. Trimming at V came to 6 bases and at J to 7 bases, leaving 17 bases not matched to a gene. CDR1 is SGHVS and CDR2 is FQNEAQ in the germline V gene. The CDR3 is made up of 17 amino acids. The DNA for the CDR3 is TGTGCCAGCAGAAGATGGGGAGACAGGGCTTGGGTCGGGGAGCTGTTTTTT. Translated: CASRRWGDRAWVGELFF.

V usage is TRBV11-1 and J usage is TRBJ2-3; 8 nucleotides line up with TRBD2. The CDR3 length is 15 residues. The ends lost 2 bases at V and 5 bases at J; junction bases unmatched: 6. Germline loops: CDR1 SGHAT, CDR2 FQDESV (reference sequence). CDR3 protein: CASSLSAGERDTQYF. CDR3 in DNA: TGTGCCAGCAGCTTATCAGCGGGAGAAAGAGATACGCAGTATTTT.

The V gene is TRBV28, the J gene TRBJ1-2; D unresolved. From germline, CDR1 is MDHEN and CDR2 SYDVKM. The CDR3 extends over 13 amino acids. V gave up 5 bases and J gave up 4 bases, with 11 bases separating them. The CDR3 sequence: CASSRRESYGYTF. As DNA, the CDR3 is TGTGCCAGCAGTCGCCGGGAATCCTATGGCTACACCTTC.

The J gene is TRBJ2-7, the V gene TRBV5-4; 9 positions agree with TRBD2. The V and J ends lost 0 bases and 5 bases, in that order; junction bases with no gene match: 3. CDR1 is SGHNT, CDR2 YYREEE, per germline (reference sequence). The CDR3 is 14 amino acids. The CDR3 loop reads CASSLGGRAHEQYF. The CDR3 DNA follows: TGTGCCAGCAGCTTGGGCGGGAGGGCCCACGAGCAGTACTTC.

This chain connects TRBV6-5 to TRBJ1-1; tentatively, D is TRBD1 (6 bases). This CDR3 is 14 amino acids long. Germline CDR1 and CDR2: MNHEY and SVGAGI. V was pared by 6 bases and J by 10 bases, with 21 bases between. CDR3 loop: CASSKARTVLGAFF. The CDR3, as DNA: TGTGCCAGCAGCAAGGCGCGGACAGTCCTTGGAGCTTTCTTT.

Concerning this clone: Within the sample, other DNA sequences also encode this same CDR3. The rearrangement links TRBV19 to TRBJ1-1, with a possible D match to TRBD1 (5 bases). V lost 5 bases to trimming and J lost 11 bases, with 18 bases between them. Germline V lookup: CDR1 LNHDA, CDR2 SQIVND (reference sequence). CDR3 length: 13 residues. CDR3 loop: CASSSREGTEAFF. Written as DNA, the CDR3 is TGTGCCAGTAGTTCACGGGAGGGGACCGAGGCTTTCTTT.

The gene calls are TRBV6-1 and TRBJ2-7; D perhaps matches TRBD2 (6 bases). The CDR3 runs to 15 residues. Germline V gives CDR1 MNHNS, CDR2 SASEGT. The V gene lost 5 bases and the J gene lost 0 bases, with 14 bases spanning the gap. The CDR3 is CASSFLASDSYEQYF. The CDR3 nucleotides are TGTGCCAGCAGTTTCCTGGCTAGCGACTCCTACGAGCAGTACTTC.

This rearrangement joins TRBV2 to TRBJ2-1; D is undetermined. Trimming stripped 2 bases from V and 3 bases from J, with 11 bases between. Germline CDR1 SNHLY, CDR2 FYNNEI. The CDR3 is 15 amino acids. In DNA, the CDR3 is TGTGCCAGCAGTGAATATGACTCCGGCTACAATGAGCAGTTCTTC. It is translated as CASSEYDSGYNEQFF.

The rearrangement links TRBV18 to TRBJ2-7; 8 nucleotides agree with TRBD1. Trimming cost V 4 bases and J 2 bases; bases outside gene matches: 7. This CDR3 comprises 15 residues. Germline lookup yields CDR1 KGHSH and CDR2 LQKENI. CDR3 amino acids: CASSRAGGDAYEQYF. Here the CDR3 DNA reads TGTGCCAGCTCACGAGCAGGGGGCGATGCCTACGAGCAGTACTTC. Supplemented by reference TRBV18 and TRBJ2-7, the full variable domain reads NAGVMQNPRHLVRRRGQEARLRCSPMKGHSHVYWYRQLPEEGLKFMVYLQKENIIDESGMPKERFSAEFPKEGPSILRIQQVVRGDSAAYFCASSRAGGDAYEQYFGPGTRLTVT.

The chain combines TRBV5-1 with TRBJ2-2; tentatively, D is TRBD2 (6 bases). V lost 1 base and J lost 3, with 13 bases in between. Germline V gene lookup returns CDR1 SGHRS and CDR2 YFSETQ. The CDR3 runs 16 residues. CDR3 sequence: CASSLLGGIDTGELFF. The DNA of the CDR3 is TGCGCCAGCAGCTTGTTGGGAGGAATTGACACCGGGGAGCTGTTTTTT.

The chain has TRBV5-6 and TRBJ2-7, with TRBD1 matching 8 bases. CDR3 length: 15 residues. From germline, CDR1 is SGHDT and CDR2 YYEEEE. The V segment lost 4 bases and the J segment 5 bases; nucleotides outside the gene matches: 11. The CDR3 coding sequence is TGTGCCAGCAGCAGGGGCGGGACAGGTGGGAACGAGCAGTACTTC. It yields the protein CASSRGGTGGNEQYF. Full variable domain (outside the CDR3, taken from reference TRBV5-6 and TRBJ2-7): DAGVTQSPTHLIKTRGQQVTLRCSPKSGHDTVSWYQQALGQGPQFIFQYYEEEERQRGNFPDRFSGHQFPNYSSELNVNALLLGDSALYLCASSRGGTGGNEQYFGPGTRLTVT.

The chain has TRBV28 and TRBJ2-7; 12 nucleotides align to TRBD2. V shed 3 bases and J 0 bases; nucleotides not matched to a gene: 9. CDR1 and CDR2 (germline): MDHEN, SYDVKM. This CDR3 has 18 residues. As DNA, the CDR3 is TGTGCCAGCAGTTTCCTTGGACTAGCGGGGCTCCGCTCCTACGAGCAGTACTTC. This gives the protein CASSFLGLAGLRSYEQYF.

This sequence joins TRBV19 and TRBJ2-7; 8 nucleotides match TRBD1. The V segment lost 5 bases and the J segment 2 bases; nucleotides outside the gene matches: 5. This CDR3 spans 14 amino acids. Per germline, CDR1 LNHDA and CDR2 SQIVND (reference sequence). DNA of the CDR3: TGTGCCAGTAGTGGGAGACAGGGGACCTACGAGCAGTACTTC. It translates to CASSGRQGTYEQYF.

The rearrangement uses TRBV6-1 and TRBJ2-3, with D possibly TRBD2 on 5 matching bases. CDR3 length: 14 residues. Germline V gene data show CDR1 as MNHNS and CDR2 as SASEGT. V gave up 3 bases and J gave up 5 bases, with 12 bases separating them. CDR3 sequence reads: CASSEERERDTQYF. The CDR3 coding sequence is TGTGCCAGCAGTGAGGAGAGGGAACGAGATACGCAGTATTTT.

CDR3 nucleotides: TGCGCCAGCAAACGAGACAGGGGGAATTCTGGGGCCAACGTCCTGACTTTC. Protein: CASKRDRGNSGANVLTF. The chain joins TRBV10-1 to TRBJ2-6, with 9 bases that match TRBD1. Germline assignment: CDR1 WNHNN and CDR2 SYGVQD (reference sequence). With 7 bases clipped from V and 1 base from J, the junction kept 8 bases outside the gene matches. The CDR3 has 17 residues.